The 4 T cell receptor beta chains given below trace back to one sample, sequenced in a study of response to subunit inactivated influenza vaccine. Via MiXCR, TCRdb re-called the RT-PCR reads, giving one row per CDR3 protein. The profile shows approximately 200,000 distinct CDR3 sequences, 13% to 15% of them singletons. The sequencing here drew on CD8+ T cells sorted from PBMCs, taken roughly 5 days after vaccination. Receptors were obtained from a man aged 50 to 59 who received an inactivated influenza vaccine.

This clonotype was counted many times. This sequence joins TRBV7-9 and TRBJ1-2; 9 positions match TRBD1. CDR1 and CDR2 from the germline V gene are SEHNR and FQNEAQ (reference sequence). The CDR3 length is 14 residues. Germline trimming cut 3 bases from V and 6 bases from J; bases unmatched to any gene: 5. The CDR3 loop reads CASSFGDRVDGYTF. DNA of the CDR3: TGTGCCAGCAGCTTTGGGGACAGGGTCGATGGCTACACCTTC.

This clonotype was picked up a small number of times. The chain's CDR3 is CASSPQPGEGYTF. The DNA of the CDR3 is TGTGCCAGCAGCCCCCAACCAGGGGAGGGCTACACCTTC. The chain combines TRBV12-3 or TRBV12-4 with TRBJ1-2; D might be TRBD1 (6 bases). Trimming took 6 bases from V and 8 from J, leaving 16 bases between them. The CDR3 is 13 amino acids.

This clonotype was detected many times. The CDR3 protein is CAWSAGVGYEQYF. The DNA for the CDR3 is TGTGCCTGGTCGGCGGGAGTAGGTTACGAGCAGTACTTC. The rearrangement uses TRBV30 and TRBJ2-7; 7 bases match TRBD2. Germline V lookup: CDR1 GTSNPN, CDR2 SVGIG (reference sequence). The CDR3 runs 13 residues. The V segment lost 5 bases and the J segment 4 bases; nucleotides outside the gene matches: 8.

This clonotype was picked up a small number of times. This chain connects TRBV7-3 to TRBJ2-2; 10 bases map to TRBD1. The CDR3 runs to 18 residues. V trimming: 5 bases; J trimming: 5 bases; junction bases outside the gene matches: 14. Germline V lookup: CDR1 SGHTA, CDR2 FQGTGA. CDR3 amino acids: CASSATMRDRGETGELFF. The CDR3 DNA is TGTGCCAGCAGCGCCACGATGAGGGACAGGGGAGAAACCGGGGAGCTGTTTTTT.